Each of the 13 T cell receptor beta chains below was sequenced from the same sample in a study of cytomegalovirus exposure and HLA in healthy donors. PCR employed 60 Vbeta and 13 Jbeta primers. The assay was immunoSEQ multiplex PCR, and TCRdb's table has in-frame clones only and misses some. The profile covers over 150,000 clones, with around 85% appearing a single time and 2.3% taken by the ten largest. Sequenced material: PBMCs. The receptor source for this set is a male donor in good health and CMV-seronegative.

The V call is TRBV13, the J call TRBJ2-2, with D possibly TRBD1 on 5 matching bases. This CDR3 has 13 amino acids. V lost 4 bases to trimming and J lost 4 bases, with 7 bases between them. CDR1 is PRHDT, CDR2 FYEKMQ, per germline (reference sequence). CDR3 amino acids: CASSSQGTGELFF. CDR3 in DNA: TGTGCCAGCAGCTCCCAGGGCACCGGGGAGCTGTTTTTT.

This rearrangement joins TRBV7-9 to TRBJ1-2; 9 bases fit TRBD1. The V and J ends lost 5 bases and 5 bases, in that order; junction bases with no gene match: 12. The CDR3 spans 16 residues. Germline V gene data show CDR1 as SEHNR and CDR2 as FQNEAQ (reference sequence). CDR3 DNA: TGTGCCAGCAGCCCACCCCCGACAGGGGGACAATATGGCTACACCTTC. Translating it yields CASSPPPTGGQYGYTF.

This chain links TRBV11-2 with TRBJ1-2; 7 nucleotides align to TRBD1. The V segment lost 5 bases and the J segment 6 bases; nucleotides outside the gene matches: 12. CDR1 is SGHAT and CDR2 is FQNNGV in the germline V gene. CDR3 size: 15 residues. The CDR3 DNA reads TGTGCCAGCAGCGGAATACGGGACAGAGACAATGGCTACACCTTC. Translated, it gives CASSGIRDRDNGYTF.

This chain's CDR3 is CAWSVHPGKNTEAFF. CDR3 sequence (DNA): TGTGCCTGGAGTGTACATCCAGGAAAGAACACTGAAGCTTTCTTT. The J gene is TRBJ1-1, the V gene TRBV30, with D uncertain. Germline V CDR1 and CDR2: GTSNPN, SVGIG (reference sequence). Trimming pared 0 bases from V and 1 base from J, leaving 12 bases between. The length of the CDR3 is 15 residues.

V and J are TRBV6-1 and TRBJ2-1; the D gene is possibly TRBD2 (5 bases). The CDR3 spans 16 residues. V was clipped by 2 bases and J by 2 bases, with 13 bases between them. Germline V gene sequence: CDR1 MNHNS, CDR2 SASEGT. The CDR3: CASSERSSATYNEQFF. The CDR3 nucleotides are TGTGCCAGCAGTGAACGGAGTAGCGCGACCTACAATGAGCAGTTCTTC.

This chain connects TRBV7-9 to TRBJ1-2, with 9 positions matching TRBD1. Germline CDR1 is SEHNR and CDR2 is FQNEAQ (reference sequence). Unmatched junction bases numbered 4, after V lost 1 base and J lost 7 bases. The CDR3 loop spans 14 amino acids. The CDR3 nucleotides are TGTGCCAGCAGCTTAGGGGACAGGGCAGGTGGCTACACCTTC. Protein product: CASSLGDRAGGYTF.

V usage is TRBV30 and J usage is TRBJ2-1; the match to TRBD1 covers 10 bases. CDR3 size: 15 residues. The V and J ends lost 2 bases and 5 bases, in that order; junction bases with no gene match: 6. Germline CDR1 is GTSNPN and CDR2 is SVGIG (reference sequence). CDR3 DNA sequence: TGTGCCTGGAGTAGGGGACAGGGGATTAACAATGAGCAGTTCTTC. Protein: CAWSRGQGINNEQFF.

The chain uses TRBV30 and TRBJ1-4, with 10 bases fitting TRBD1. The trim removed 3 bases at V and 8 bases at J, leaving 9 bases unmatched. CDR1 GTSNPN and CDR2 SVGIG come from the germline V gene (reference sequence). The CDR3 length is 15 residues. CDR3 protein: CAWRGTGVPGEKLFF. For the CDR3, the DNA is TGTGCCTGGAGGGGGACAGGGGTCCCGGGGGAAAAACTGTTTTTT.

The chain combines TRBV6-5 with TRBJ2-3; 10 positions match TRBD2. With 1 base clipped from V and 4 bases from J, the junction kept 2 bases outside the gene matches. This CDR3 contains 15 residues. Looked up from germline, CDR1 is MNHEY and CDR2 is SVGAGI. The CDR3 is CASSYYGTSADTQYF. The CDR3 nucleotides are TGTGCCAGCAGTTACTATGGGACTAGCGCAGATACGCAGTATTTT.

The genes are TRBV6-6 and TRBJ1-2; 9 nucleotides agree with TRBD1. The CDR3 spans 14 residues. Losses at the gene ends were 5 bases for V and 3 bases for J; bases not matched to a gene: 4. Germline V gene data show CDR1 as MNHNY and CDR2 as SVGAGI (reference sequence). The CDR3 here is CASSDRGVYYGYTF. The CDR3 DNA reads TGTGCCAGCAGTGACAGGGGGGTATACTATGGCTACACCTTC.

The chain recombines TRBV30 with TRBJ1-5; D gene uncertain. V lost 3 bases to trimming and J lost 7 bases, with 16 bases between them. Germline-derived CDR1 and CDR2 are GTSNPN and SVGIG (reference sequence). The CDR3 has 14 amino acids. The DNA of the CDR3 is TGTGCCTGGAGCTCCGGGGAGGGTGGACAGCCCCAGCATTTT. Translated, it gives CAWSSGEGGQPQHF.

This clone was picked up a small number of times. Other DNA sequences within the sample encode an identical CDR3. In nucleotides, the CDR3 is TGCGCCAGCAGCTTGCAGGAGACCCAGTACTTC. It encodes CASSLQETQYF. J is TRBJ2-5 and V is TRBV5-1; D uncertain. Trimming removed 1 base from V and 5 bases from J, with 3 bases in between. Germline CDR1 reads SGHRS; CDR2 reads YFSETQ. The CDR3 extends over 11 amino acids.

The V call is TRBV6-1, the J call TRBJ2-5, with a weak D call TRBD1 (6 bases). This CDR3 region has 15 residues. Per germline, CDR1 MNHNS and CDR2 SASEGT. Deletions cut 6 bases from V and 4 bases from J, with 18 bases between. The CDR3, as DNA: TGTGCCAGCAGCCCCCTCACGACAGGATTAGAGACCCAGTACTTC. Amino acid sequence: CASSPLTTGLETQYF.